This TCR beta chain was recorded in a study of tumor-infiltrating lymphocytes in primary liver carcinoma. Study findings and constraints: Blood fell significantly below tumors in its top-250-clone fraction (p = 0.039). In tumor-adjacent and tumor-blood pairs, overlap was lower than in tumor region pairs.

Total RNA (approximately 450 ng) served as template for TCR beta cDNA synthesis primed by a constant-region primer. Libraries for TCR beta were built through three nested multiplex PCR rounds, which together made up a slightly modified ARM-PCR procedure. A single record per CDR3 protein comes from TCRdb applying MiXCR to the multiplex PCR reads. The sample contains approximately 310,000 distinct CDR3 sequences, less than 75% of which appear only once. The study extracted blood RNA from unsorted whole blood and also extracted germline DNA. Patients were chronically HBV-infected and treatment-naive. It was before surgery that roughly 3.9 milliliters of peripheral blood were collected. A word on this clonotype: Antigen specificity is unknown.

This sequence was found in a man aged 40-49 years with primary liver carcinoma and hepatitis B virus infection. Sequences were obtained from peripheral blood.

Written as DNA, the CDR3 is TGTGCCAGCAGTCCGAGCTGGGGGGCTGGAAACACCATATATTTT. This sequence encodes CASSPSWGAGNTIYF. The chain employs TRBV6-1 and TRBJ1-3; maybe TRBD1 (5 bases). V was shortened by 5 bases and J by 2 bases, with 13 bases between the two germline ends. This CDR3 region has 15 residues. In germline, CDR1 is MNHNS, CDR2 SASEGT.